The 3 T cell receptor beta chains below all came from one sample that was sequenced in a study of blood T cell repertoires in COVID-19. Measured with immunoSEQ multiplex PCR; TCRdb has only the in-frame clones, and not every one. The profile covers 200,000 to 250,000 clones, with about 86% appearing a single time and roughly 2.9% taken by the ten largest. Sequencing used peripheral blood. The receptors come from a man between 45 and 60 years old with active or convalescent COVID-19.

The chain carries TRBV6-5 and TRBJ2-3; D gene ambiguous. Trimming shortened V by 5 bases and J by 2 bases, and 8 bases separated the two germline ends. This CDR3 contains 13 residues. The germline CDR1 and CDR2 sequences are MNHEY and SVGAGI. CDR3 nucleotide sequence: TGTGCCAGCAGTCGCAGGTCCACAGATACGCAGTATTTT. Translated, it gives CASSRRSTDTQYF.

The chain uses TRBV27 and TRBJ1-6, with D tentatively TRBD1 (6 bases). The CDR3 loop spans 14 amino acids. Trimming removed 2 bases at V and 7 bases at J, with 9 bases between. The germline V gene has CDR1 MNHEY and CDR2 SMNVEV (reference sequence). The CDR3 DNA reads TGTGCCAGCAGTTTACAGGGGTGGAATTCACCCCTCCACTTT. It translates to CASSLQGWNSPLHF.

This clone was seen once. The chain combines TRBV18 with TRBJ2-7, with 8 bases that match TRBD1. Germline V gene data show CDR1 as KGHSH and CDR2 as LQKENI. CDR3 length equals 14 residues. The junction had 6 bases not matched to a gene; V was cut back by 2 bases and J by 6 bases. CDR3 bases: TGTGCCAGCTCACCAGGGCAGGGGGCAGGCGAGCAGTACTTC. This sequence encodes CASSPGQGAGEQYF.